Given below is one T cell receptor (beta chain) in context. Its antigen is currently unknown. Sequence data for DNA of cultured CD4+ T cells were generated by the Oncomine TCR Beta short-read assay. TCRdb redid the calling of the PCR reads with MiXCR, one entry per CDR3 protein. The table shows around 14,000 distinct CDR3 sequences, with under 75% occurring only once. The data were taken from a study of vaccination and CD4 T cells after COVID-19. Study-level findings and limits: Spike mono-reactivity was the property of 304 of 307 vaccine-specific clones in convalescent patients. Analysis covered relatively few convalescent patients and lacked any early post-infection timepoints.

Treatment: roughly 11-day PBMC culture with coronavirus spike peptide pools or control peptides (ViraFEST assay). Expanded clonotypes were found by TCR sequencing after peptide-pool stimulation (ViraFEST). A negative selection step was used to isolate CD4+ T cells once culture had run for 10 days. Source material: CD4+ T cells from blood, cultured in vitro. This sequence originates from a human donor who had recovered from COVID-19.

CDR3 loop: CASSPGQSSYEQYF. The CDR3 DNA reads TGTGCCAGCTCACCCGGACAGAGCTCCTACGAGCAGTACTTC. The chain is built from TRBV18 and TRBJ2-7; D is possibly TRBD1 (6 bases). Trimming took 3 bases from V and 0 from J, leaving 9 bases between them. This CDR3 has 14 amino acids. Germline V lookup: CDR1 KGHSH, CDR2 LQKENI. The full variable domain, completed using reference TRBV18 and TRBJ2-7, is NAGVMQNPRHLVRRRGQEARLRCSPMKGHSHVYWYRQLPEEGLKFMVYLQKENIIDESGMPKERFSAEFPKEGPSILRIQQVVRGDSAAYFCASSPGQSSYEQYFGPGTRLTVT.